This entry describes one T cell receptor beta chain. Its antigen has not been determined. One base away there is no much larger clone; base qualities are not given. This record belongs to a study of blood T cell repertoires in COVID-19 (TCRdb year 2020). About the study as a whole: The collaborator samples originated in the United States, Italy and Spain and spanned the acute and convalescent phases of COVID-19. The prospective study material was composed of cDNA or gDNA derived from T cells, B-cell-depleted T cells, or PBMCs. The dataset comprised deeply sampled blood TCRbeta repertoires from subjects exposed to, actively infected with, or recovered from COVID-19. The repertoires were released in a freely available public database intended as a resource for research on the immune response to SARS-CoV-2. Samples were obtained from the ongoing ImmuneRACE study (first 160 participants) and from some 1,200 subjects provided by 6 global collaborators. The sample metadata nearly always contained a de-identified subject ID, COVID-19 status, age in years and sex. Where HLA class I and class II types were available, the types were taken from metadata supplied by the sample provider, not from assay-based typing. What the authors observed across the whole study: The quantity of clinical and demographic metadata differed by source and by participant and was supplied without curation.

TCRbeta CDR3 regions were amplified from genomic DNA by means of the immunoSEQ Assay, a bias-controlled multiplex PCR. On the study's bioinformatics: The number of nucleated cells in each sample was estimated by amplification of reference gene primers within the assay. Sequence reads were collapsed and filtered to measure the absolute abundance of every unique TCRbeta CDR3 rearrangement. Productive Simpson clonality was computed per sample as the square root of Simpson's diversity index over productive rearrangements. TCRdb limited this immuneACCESS table to in-frame rearrangements with V and J called. A share of clones is missing; checked studies link under half to unresolved V genes, and the rest is unexplained. V, J and clone size are those of that table, while D and trimming were read from the DNA. This sample gives about 98,000 clones in total; 82% of them show up just once. The leading ten clones occupy 15% to 20% of the sample.

Each collaborating institution followed its own protocols to collect whole blood in K2EDTA tubes. Collaborator samples were shipped for TCRbeta analysis as frozen whole blood, isolated PBMCs, or DNA extracted from either sample type. V is pared back by 5 bases and J by 2 bases, with 24 bases lying between the germline termini. The CDR3 holds 18 amino acids from the cysteine to the phenylalanine. Here the CDR3 DNA is all that survives: 54 bases in frame from base 1. CDR1 and CDR2, per the germline V gene, are MGHDK and SYGVNS. The source is a man aged 80 or over with acute or convalescent COVID-19. Source material: peripheral blood. This chain joins TRBV25-1 to TRBJ2-5; the D gene is possibly TRBD2, with 6 bases matching. The nucleotides are TGTGCCAGCAGTACCCTGGTAGCGGTGAAGAATGGGCAAGAGACCCAGTACTTC. Its translation is CASSTLVAVKNGQETQYF.